This T cell receptor beta chain was captured in a study of T cell responses to AZD1222 COVID-19 vaccine. The CDR3 is 12 residues long. Trimming removed 0 bases at V and 14 bases at J, with 12 bases between. Germline V gives CDR1 SGHDT, CDR2 YYEEEE. The data were produced by immunoSEQ multiplex PCR, yet TCRdb's version contains in-frame clones alone and is incomplete. There are 55,000 to 85,000 clones in the sample; roughly 89% occur only once, and about a tenth lies in the top ten. This sequence was found in an adult in good health. The source material was peripheral blood, sampled on day 0 of AZD1222 vaccination. The rearrangement joins TRBV5-6 to TRBJ2-1; the D gene could be TRBD1 or TRBD2 (5 bases each). CDR3 protein: CASSLVGTVEFF. DNA for the CDR3: TGTGCCAGCAGCTTGGTGGGGACGGTGGAGTTCTTC.